This note documents a single T cell receptor (beta chain) sequence. Its antigen is unidentified. This table comes from immunoSEQ multiplex PCR, and its TCRdb copy is limited to in-frame clones, with some not included. Of approximately 30,000 clones in the sample, around 80% were seen once. Germline V gene data show CDR1 as MNHEY and CDR2 as SVGAGI. This CDR3 contains 14 residues. V lost 5 bases to trimming and J lost 5 bases; unmatched junction nucleotides: 5. This sample is part of a study of follicular helper T cells after annual influenza vaccination. Study-level findings and limits: Just roughly 9-22% of cells analyzed had recovered productive TCRB sequences.

Documented time point: 2014-2015 season, pre-vaccination. Between roughly 35 and 110 mL of blood was drawn per time point. Cells are cTfh (non-naive CD4+CXCR5+PD-1+), split by ICOS and CD38 into double-positive or double-negative. Sequencing was performed on CXCR5+ CD38- circulating T follicular helper cells from blood, taken on the day of influenza vaccination. Indicated subset: circulating Tfh, non-naive CD4+CXCR5+PD-1+ (ICOS+CD38+ or ICOS-CD38-). This chain connects TRBV6-5 to TRBJ1-1; 10 nucleotides agree with TRBD1. The sequence was obtained from an adult who received the influenza vaccine. The CDR3 region has the DNA TGTGCCAGCAGTGACAGGGGGCTTGGAACTGAAGCTTTCTTT. Translating it yields CASSDRGLGTEAFF.